The source of this T cell receptor (beta chain) is a study of T cells in Graves' hyperthyroidism and ophthalmopathy. Template material for amplifying TCR beta CDR3 regions consisted of RNA transcripts. RT-PCR in the first round (using the HTBI primer set) targeted the TCR CDR3. From the multiplex PCR reads, TCRdb called clonotypes with MiXCR, one entry per CDR3 protein. Here the sample spans hundreds of thousands of distinct CDR3 sequences, approximately 15% being singletons. Study conclusions and caveats: In simple terms, a model built on 13 V-J features told ophthalmopathy apart from stable hyperthyroidism.

On this clonotype: Antigen: not known.

Graves' hyperthyroidism was deemed stable absent ophthalmopathy progression within 18 months. Those patients with uncontrolled infection, other autoimmune disease, pregnancy or lactation were excluded. Fresh peripheral blood, roughly 9.3 ml, was the source of the PBMCs. Trimming at V came to 5 bases and at J to 6 bases, leaving 12 bases not matched to a gene. Germline V gives CDR1 LNHDA, CDR2 SQIVND (reference sequence). CDR3 length: 16 residues. Sample: blood. This TCR derives from a woman between 18 and 29 years old with Graves' hyperthyroidism. The V gene is TRBV19, the J gene TRBJ1-5; TRBD1 matches at 8 bases. The CDR3 here is CASSPGVGRGPQPQHF. The CDR3 DNA is TGTGCCAGTAGTCCAGGGGTGGGCAGGGGGCCTCAGCCCCAGCATTTT.